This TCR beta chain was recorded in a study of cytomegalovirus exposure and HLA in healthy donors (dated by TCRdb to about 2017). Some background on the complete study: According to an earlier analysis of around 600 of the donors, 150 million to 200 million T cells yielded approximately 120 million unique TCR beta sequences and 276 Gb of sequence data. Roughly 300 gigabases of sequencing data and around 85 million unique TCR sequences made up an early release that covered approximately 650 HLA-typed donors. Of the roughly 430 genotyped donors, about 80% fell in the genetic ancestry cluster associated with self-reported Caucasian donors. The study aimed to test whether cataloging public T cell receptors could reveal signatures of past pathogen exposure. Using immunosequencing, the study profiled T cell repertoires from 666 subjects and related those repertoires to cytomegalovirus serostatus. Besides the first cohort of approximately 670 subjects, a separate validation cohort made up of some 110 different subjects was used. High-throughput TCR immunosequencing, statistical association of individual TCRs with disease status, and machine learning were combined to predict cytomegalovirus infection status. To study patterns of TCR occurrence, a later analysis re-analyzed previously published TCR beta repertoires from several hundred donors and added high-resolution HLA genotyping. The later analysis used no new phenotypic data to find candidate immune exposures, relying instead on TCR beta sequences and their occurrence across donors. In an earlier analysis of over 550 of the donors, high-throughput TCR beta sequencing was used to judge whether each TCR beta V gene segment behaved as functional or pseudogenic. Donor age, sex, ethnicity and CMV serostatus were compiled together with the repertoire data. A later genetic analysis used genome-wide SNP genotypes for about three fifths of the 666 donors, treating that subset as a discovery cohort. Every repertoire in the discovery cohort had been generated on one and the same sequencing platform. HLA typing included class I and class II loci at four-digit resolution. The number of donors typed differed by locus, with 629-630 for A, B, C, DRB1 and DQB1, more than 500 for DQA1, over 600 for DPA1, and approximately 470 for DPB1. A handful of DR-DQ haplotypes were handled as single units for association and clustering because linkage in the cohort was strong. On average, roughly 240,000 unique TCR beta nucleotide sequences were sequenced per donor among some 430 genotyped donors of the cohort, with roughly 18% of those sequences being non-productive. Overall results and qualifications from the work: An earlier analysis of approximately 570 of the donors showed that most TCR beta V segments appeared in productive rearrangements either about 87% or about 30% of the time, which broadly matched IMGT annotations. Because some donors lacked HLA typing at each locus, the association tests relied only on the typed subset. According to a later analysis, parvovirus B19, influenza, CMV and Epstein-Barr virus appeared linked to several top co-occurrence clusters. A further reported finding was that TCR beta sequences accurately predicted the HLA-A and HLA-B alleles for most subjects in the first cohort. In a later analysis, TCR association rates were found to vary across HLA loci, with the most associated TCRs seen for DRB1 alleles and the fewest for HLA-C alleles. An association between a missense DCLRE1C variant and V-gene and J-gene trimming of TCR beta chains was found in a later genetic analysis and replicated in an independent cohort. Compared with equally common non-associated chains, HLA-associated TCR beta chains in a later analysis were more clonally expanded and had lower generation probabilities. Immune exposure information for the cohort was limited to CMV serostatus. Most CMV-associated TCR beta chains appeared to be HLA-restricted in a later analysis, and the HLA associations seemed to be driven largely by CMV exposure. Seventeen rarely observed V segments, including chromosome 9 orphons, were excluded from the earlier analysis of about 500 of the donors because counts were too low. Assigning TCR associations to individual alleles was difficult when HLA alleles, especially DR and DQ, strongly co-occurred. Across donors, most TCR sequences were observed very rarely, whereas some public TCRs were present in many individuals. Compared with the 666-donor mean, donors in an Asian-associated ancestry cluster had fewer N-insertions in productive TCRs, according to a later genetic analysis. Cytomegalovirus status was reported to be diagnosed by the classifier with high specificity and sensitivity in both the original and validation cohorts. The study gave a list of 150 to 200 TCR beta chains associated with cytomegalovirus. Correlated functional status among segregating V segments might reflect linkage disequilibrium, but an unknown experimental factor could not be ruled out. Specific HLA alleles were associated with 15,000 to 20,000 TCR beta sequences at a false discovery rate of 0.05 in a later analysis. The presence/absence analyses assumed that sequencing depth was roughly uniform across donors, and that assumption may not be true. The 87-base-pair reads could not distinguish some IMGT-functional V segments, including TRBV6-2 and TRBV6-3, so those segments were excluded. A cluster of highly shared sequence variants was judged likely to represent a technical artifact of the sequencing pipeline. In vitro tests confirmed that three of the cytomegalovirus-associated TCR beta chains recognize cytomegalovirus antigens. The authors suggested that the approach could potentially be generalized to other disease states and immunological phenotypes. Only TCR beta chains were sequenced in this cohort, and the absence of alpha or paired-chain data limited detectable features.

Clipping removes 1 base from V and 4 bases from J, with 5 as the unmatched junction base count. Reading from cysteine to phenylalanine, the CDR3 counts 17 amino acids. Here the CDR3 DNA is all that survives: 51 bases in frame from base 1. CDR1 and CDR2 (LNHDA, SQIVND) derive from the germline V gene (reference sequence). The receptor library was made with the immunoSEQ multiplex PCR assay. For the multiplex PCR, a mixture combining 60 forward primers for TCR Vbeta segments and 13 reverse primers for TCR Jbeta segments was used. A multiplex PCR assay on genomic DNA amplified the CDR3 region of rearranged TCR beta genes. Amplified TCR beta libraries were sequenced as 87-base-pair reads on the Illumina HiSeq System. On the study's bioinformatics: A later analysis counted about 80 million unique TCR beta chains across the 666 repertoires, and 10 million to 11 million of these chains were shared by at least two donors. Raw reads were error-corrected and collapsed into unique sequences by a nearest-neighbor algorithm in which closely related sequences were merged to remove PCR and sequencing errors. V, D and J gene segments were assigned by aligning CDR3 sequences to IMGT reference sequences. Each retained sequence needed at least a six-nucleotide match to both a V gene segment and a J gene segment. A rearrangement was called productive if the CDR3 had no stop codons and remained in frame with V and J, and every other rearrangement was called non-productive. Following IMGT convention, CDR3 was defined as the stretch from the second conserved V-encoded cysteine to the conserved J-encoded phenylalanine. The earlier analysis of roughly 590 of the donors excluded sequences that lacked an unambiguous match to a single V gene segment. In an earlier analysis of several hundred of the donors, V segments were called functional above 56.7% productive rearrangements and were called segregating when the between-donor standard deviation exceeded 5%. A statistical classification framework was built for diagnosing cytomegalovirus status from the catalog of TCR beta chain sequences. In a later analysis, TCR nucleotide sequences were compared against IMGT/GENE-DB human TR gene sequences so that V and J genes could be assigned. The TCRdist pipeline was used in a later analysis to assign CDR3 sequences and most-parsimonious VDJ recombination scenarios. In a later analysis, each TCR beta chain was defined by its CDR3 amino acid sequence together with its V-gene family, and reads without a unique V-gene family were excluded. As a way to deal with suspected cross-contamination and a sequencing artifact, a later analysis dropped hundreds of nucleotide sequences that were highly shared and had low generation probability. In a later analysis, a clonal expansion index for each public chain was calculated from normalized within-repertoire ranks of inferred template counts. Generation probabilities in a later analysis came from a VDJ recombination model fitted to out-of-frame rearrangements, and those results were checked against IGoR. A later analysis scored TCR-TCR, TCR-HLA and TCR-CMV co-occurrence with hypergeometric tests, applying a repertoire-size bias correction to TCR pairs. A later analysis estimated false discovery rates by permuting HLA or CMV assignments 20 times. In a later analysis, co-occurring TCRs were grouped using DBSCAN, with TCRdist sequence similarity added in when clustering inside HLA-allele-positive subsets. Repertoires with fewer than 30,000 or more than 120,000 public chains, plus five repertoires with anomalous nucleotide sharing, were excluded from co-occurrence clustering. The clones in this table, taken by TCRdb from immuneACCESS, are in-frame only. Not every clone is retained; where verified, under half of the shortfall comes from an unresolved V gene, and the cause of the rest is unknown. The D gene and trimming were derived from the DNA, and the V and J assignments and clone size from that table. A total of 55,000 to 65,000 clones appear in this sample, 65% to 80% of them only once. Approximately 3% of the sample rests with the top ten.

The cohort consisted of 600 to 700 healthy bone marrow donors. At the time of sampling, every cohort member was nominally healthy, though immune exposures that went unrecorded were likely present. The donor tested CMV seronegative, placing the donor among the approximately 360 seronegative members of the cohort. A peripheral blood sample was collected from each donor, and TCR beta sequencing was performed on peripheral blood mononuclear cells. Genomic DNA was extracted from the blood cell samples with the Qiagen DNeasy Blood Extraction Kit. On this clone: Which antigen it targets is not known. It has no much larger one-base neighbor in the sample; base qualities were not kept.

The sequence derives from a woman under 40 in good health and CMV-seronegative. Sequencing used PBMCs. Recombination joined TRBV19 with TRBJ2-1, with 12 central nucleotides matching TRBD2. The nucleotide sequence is TGTGCCAGTAGTATAGGTCTAGCGGGAGGGAAGTACAATGAGCAGTTCTTC. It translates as CASSIGLAGGKYNEQFF.